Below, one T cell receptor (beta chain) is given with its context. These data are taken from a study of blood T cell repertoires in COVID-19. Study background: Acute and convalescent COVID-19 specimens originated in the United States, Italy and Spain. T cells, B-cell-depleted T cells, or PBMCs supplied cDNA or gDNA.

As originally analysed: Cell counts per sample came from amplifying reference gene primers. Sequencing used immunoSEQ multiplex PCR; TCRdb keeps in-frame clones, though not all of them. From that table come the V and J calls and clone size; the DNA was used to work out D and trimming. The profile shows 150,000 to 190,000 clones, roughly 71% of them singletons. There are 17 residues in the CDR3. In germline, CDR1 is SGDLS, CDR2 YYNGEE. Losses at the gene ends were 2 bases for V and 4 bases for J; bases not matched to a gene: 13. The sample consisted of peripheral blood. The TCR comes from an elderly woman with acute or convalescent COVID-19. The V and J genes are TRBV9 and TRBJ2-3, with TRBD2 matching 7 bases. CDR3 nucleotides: TGTGCCAGCAGCGTTCAGCCCGGACTAGATTTCCCAGATACGCAGTATTTT. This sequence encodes CASSVQPGLDFPDTQYF.